This T cell receptor (beta chain) was observed in a study of shared clonotypes between healthy human individuals. Regarding this clone: Its antigen is not known.

Whole-study results and caveats: Enrolling few donors narrowed the genetic and exposure-history diversity that was represented.

Unmatched junction bases numbered 18, after V lost 5 bases and J lost 12 bases. There are 15 residues in the CDR3. CDR1 is SGHVS and CDR2 is FQNEAQ in the germline V gene. TCRdb's table, derived via immunoSEQ multiplex PCR, lists solely in-frame clones and lacks some. The repertoire holds over 1.4 million clones, with about 96% as singletons. The source is a young man in good health. V usage is TRBV7-8 and J usage is TRBJ1-2; TRBD1 agrees at 7 bases. Sequencing was carried out using naive CD4+ T cells sorted from blood. The subset: CD45RA+ positively selected. The CDR3 is CASSPDNFGRQGDTF. The CDR3 nucleotides read TGTGCCAGCAGCCCCGATAATTTTGGGAGACAGGGAGACACCTTC.